Below, 23 T cell receptor beta chains from the same sample are listed, as sequenced in a study of metastatic and nonmetastatic thyroid tumors. TCRdb re-called the PCR reads through MiXCR. The sample has about 48,000 clones; roughly a fifth are singletons. Patients had received no treatment of any kind before thyroid surgery. Sequencing was carried out using blood. These receptors were taken from a male donor with papillary thyroid cancer or a benign thyroid nodule (not recorded which). Some clones in this sample may be carry-over from other donors' samples.

This clone has just a few counts. The rearrangement joins TRBV6-5 to TRBJ1-2; 10 nucleotides align to TRBD1. Germline trimming cut 0 bases from V and 6 bases from J; bases unmatched to any gene: 1. This CDR3 spans 14 amino acids. Germline V gene lookup returns CDR1 MNHEY and CDR2 SVGAGI. The CDR3 DNA reads TGTGCCAGCAGTTACTCCGGACAGGGGGATGGCTACACCTTC. It translates to CASSYSGQGDGYTF.

The chain recombines TRBV6-2 or TRBV6-3 with TRBJ1-5, with TRBD1 as a possible D gene (6 bases). The V end lost 2 bases, the J end lost 15 bases, and 17 bases lay between the germline ends. The germline CDR1 and CDR2 sequences are MNHEY and SVGEGT. The CDR3 has 13 residues. In DNA form, the CDR3 reads TGTGCCAGCAGTTACAGGGACAATCAGCCCAGGCATTTT. Translated, it gives CASSYRDNQPRHF.

In this sample, this clone turned up a few times. The CDR3 DNA reads TGTGCCAGCTCACCACCGGCAGGACGGACCTACGAGCAGTACTTC. Its protein product is CASSPPAGRTYEQYF. The chain joins TRBV18 to TRBJ2-7; D gene unclear. The CDR3 has 15 residues. The germline V and J ends were trimmed by 0 bases and 2 bases, with 11 bases remaining between them. Germline V gene sequence: CDR1 KGHSH, CDR2 LQKENI.

This clone was observed many times. V gene TRBV30 combines with J gene TRBJ1-3; 10 positions match TRBD1. The CDR3 has 17 amino acids. J gave up 0 bases and V 3 bases, and 8 bases lay outside the gene matches. From germline, CDR1 is GTSNPN and CDR2 SVGIG (reference sequence). CDR3 region: CAWRGTGEWSSGNTIYF. CDR3 nucleotide sequence: TGTGCCTGGAGAGGGACAGGGGAATGGAGCTCTGGAAACACCATATATTTT.

The chain couples TRBV4-1 to TRBJ1-4; D gene unclear. CDR1 is MGHRA, CDR2 YSYEKL, per germline. Between the trimmed V and J ends, which lost 0 bases and 7 bases, there was a span of 6 bases. CDR3 length equals 13 residues. In DNA, the CDR3 is TGCGCCAGCAGCCAAGAAGATCGTGAAAAACTGTTTTTT. It translates to CASSQEDREKLFF.

This clone has at least ten counts. CDR3 in amino acids: CSAWTSPNEQFF. DNA of the CDR3: TGCAGTGCTTGGACTAGCCCCAATGAGCAGTTCTTC. This rearrangement joins TRBV20-1 to TRBJ2-1, with 8 bases aligning to TRBD2. The V gene end was trimmed by 5 bases and the J gene end by 6 bases; junction bases not matched to a gene: 3. Looked up from germline, CDR1 is DFQATT and CDR2 is SNEGSKA (reference sequence). CDR3 size: 12 residues.

There are many counts of this clone. In DNA, the CDR3 is TGTGCCAGCAGTTTAGGGGGACAGGGGGGACGTGAGCAGTTCTTC. Translating it yields CASSLGGQGGREQFF. V is TRBV12-3 or TRBV12-4 and J is TRBJ2-1, with TRBD1 matching 11 bases. Germline trimming cut 1 base from V and 9 bases from J; bases unmatched to any gene: 5. This CDR3 is built from 15 residues.

The chain has TRBV9 and TRBJ1-5; D is perhaps TRBD1 (5 bases). Germline lookup yields CDR1 SGDLS and CDR2 YYNGEE. The CDR3 consists of 15 residues. Trimming cost V 2 bases and J 1 base, with 10 bases left between them. CDR3 in amino acids: CASSVGTRSNQPQHF. As DNA, the CDR3 is TGTGCCAGCAGCGTCGGGACCAGGAGCAATCAGCCCCAGCATTTT.

There are many counts of this clone. The chain couples TRBV19 to TRBJ2-7, with D possibly called TRBD1 or TRBD2 (5 bases each). Between the trimmed V and J ends, which lost 3 bases and 2 bases, there was a span of 20 bases. The CDR3 sequence is 17 residues long. Germline loops: CDR1 LNHDA, CDR2 SQIVND (reference sequence). The CDR3, as DNA: TGTGCCAGTAGTATGACCAGTACAGGAGGAGTAACCTACGAGCAGTACTTC. It codes for CASSMTSTGGVTYEQYF.

V is TRBV7-2 and J is TRBJ2-7, with no clear D. CDR3 size: 15 residues. CDR1 and CDR2 (germline): SGHTA, FQGNSA. V shed 5 bases and J shed 3 bases, with 17 bases lying between them. CDR3 residues: CASSPQAESVYEQYF. CDR3 DNA sequence: TGTGCCAGCAGCCCTCAGGCAGAGTCCGTCTACGAGCAGTACTTC.

J is TRBJ2-1 and V is TRBV6-5; 7 nucleotides match TRBD2. The CDR3 spans 15 residues. From germline, CDR1 is MNHEY and CDR2 SVGAGI. After removal of 2 bases from V and 0 bases from J, the junction contained 1 base not matched to a gene. As DNA, the CDR3 is TGTGCCAGCAGTTACCGCGGGAGCTCCTACAATGAGCAGTTCTTC. Translating gives CASSYRGSSYNEQFF.

This clone was recorded many times. This chain links TRBV5-4 with TRBJ1-4; no clear D. There are 13 residues in the CDR3. From germline, CDR1 is SGHNT and CDR2 YYREEE (reference sequence). With 4 bases removed from V and 8 bases from J, the gap between germline ends came to 12 bases. The CDR3 region has the DNA TGTGCCAGCAGCCCGAGGGCGGGGGAAAAACTGTTTTTT. Its translation: CASSPRAGEKLFF.

This clone has a count of ten or more. The gene calls are TRBV5-1 and TRBJ2-2; TRBD2 agrees at 13 bases. J gave up 0 bases and V 6 bases, and 5 bases lay outside the gene matches. The CDR3 is made up of 17 amino acids. CDR1 is SGHRS, CDR2 YFSETQ, per germline. The CDR3: CASIRTSGGANTGELFF. The CDR3 DNA reads TGCGCCAGCATCCGGACTAGCGGGGGTGCGAACACCGGGGAGCTGTTTTTT.

The chain uses TRBV6-1 and TRBJ2-7, with a weak D call TRBD2 (6 bases). The V gene's germline CDR1 is MNHNS and CDR2 SASEGT. This CDR3 is built from 15 residues. Trimming pared 6 bases from V and 0 bases from J, leaving 15 bases between. DNA of the CDR3: TGTGCCAGCAGCACCGACGGGGGAAGCTCCTACGAGCAGTACTTC. The encoded protein is CASSTDGGSSYEQYF.

This clone was seen at least ten times. The chain is built from TRBV11-3 and TRBJ2-7; TRBD1 matches at 8 bases. Germline lookup yields CDR1 SGHNT and CDR2 YENEEA. The J segment lost 2 bases and the V segment lost 8 bases, leaving 11 bases of the junction unmatched. The CDR3 contains 15 residues. The CDR3 here is CASSPLGTGPYEQYF. The DNA of the CDR3 is TGTGCCAGCTCCCCTTTAGGGACAGGACCCTACGAGCAGTACTTC.

This clone was seen once. The chain is built from TRBV7-6 and TRBJ2-7; tentatively, D is TRBD2 (5 bases). Germline assignment: CDR1 SGHVS and CDR2 FNYEAQ. V was clipped by 1 base and J by 0 bases, with 16 bases between them. CDR3 length: 17 residues. DNA of the CDR3: TGTGCCAGCAGCTTAGGTAATAGCGATGGTTCCTCCTACGAGCAGTACTTC. Amino acid sequence: CASSLGNSDGSSYEQYF.

This clone has only a few counts. This chain connects TRBV12-3 or TRBV12-4 to TRBJ1-4, with D tentatively TRBD1 (5 bases). V lost 5 bases to trimming and J lost 8 bases, with 21 bases between them. The CDR3 extends over 16 amino acids. The CDR3 sequence is CASSPPLPGLEEKLFF. The CDR3 nucleotides are TGTGCCAGCAGTCCCCCCCTTCCAGGGCTCGAGGAAAAACTGTTTTTT.

Many counts were recorded for this clone. The chain joins TRBV6-1 to TRBJ2-1, with 13 nucleotides matching TRBD2. Per germline, CDR1 MNHNS and CDR2 SASEGT. J gave up 8 bases and V 6 bases, and 10 bases lay outside the gene matches. The length of the CDR3 is 16 residues. The CDR3 here is CASSQYPTSGGDEQFF. The CDR3 nucleotides are TGTGCCAGCAGCCAATACCCCACTAGCGGGGGGGATGAGCAGTTCTTC.

The chain is built from TRBV28 and TRBJ1-4; D ambiguous. Germline lookup yields CDR1 MDHEN and CDR2 SYDVKM. This CDR3 comprises 14 residues. The V and J ends lost 2 bases and 0 bases respectively, with 4 bases between them. The CDR3 sequence is CASSLITTNEKLFF. The CDR3 nucleotides are TGTGCCAGCAGTTTAATTACAACTAATGAAAAACTGTTTTTT. Supplemented by reference TRBV28 and TRBJ1-4, the full variable domain reads DVKVTQSSRYLVKRTGEKVFLECVQDMDHENMFWYRQDPGLGLRLIYFSYDVKMKEKGDIPEGYSVSREKKERFSLILESASTNQTSMYLCASSLITTNEKLFFGSGTQLSVL.

This clone has ten or more counts. The chain links TRBV20-1 to TRBJ1-1, with a possible D match to TRBD1 (5 bases). With 0 bases removed from V and 3 bases from J, the gap between germline ends came to 14 bases. CDR1 is DFQATT and CDR2 is SNEGSKA in the germline V gene (reference sequence). This CDR3 is built from 15 residues. This CDR3 reads CSARDLGQGDTEAFF. CDR3 DNA: TGCAGTGCTAGAGATCTTGGGCAGGGCGACACTGAAGCTTTCTTT.

V usage is TRBV27 and J usage is TRBJ1-5; D unclear. The CDR3 is 15 residues long. CDR1 and CDR2 (germline): MNHEY, SMNVEV (reference sequence). V lost 5 bases and J 5 bases, leaving 16 bases between the germline ends. CDR3 region: CASSLEGFPDQPQHF. For the CDR3, the DNA is TGTGCCAGCAGTCTTGAGGGCTTCCCAGATCAGCCCCAGCATTTT.

This clone was recorded many times. The chain links TRBV6-1 to TRBJ2-1, with D possibly being TRBD1 (5 bases). V lost 6 bases to trimming and J lost 6 bases, with 15 bases between them. The CDR3 consists of 14 residues. The germline gives CDR1 MNHNS, CDR2 SASEGT. CDR3 in amino acids: CASSELEGVNEQFF. The CDR3 DNA reads TGTGCCAGCAGCGAGTTGGAAGGGGTCAATGAGCAGTTCTTC.

The J gene is TRBJ2-1, the V gene TRBV6-1; TRBD2 is a possible D gene (5 bases). CDR1 and CDR2 (germline): MNHNS, SASEGT. Trimming cost V 8 bases and J 7 bases, with 15 bases left between them. This CDR3 has 13 residues. The CDR3 loop reads CASRVSERNEQFF. The CDR3 DNA follows: TGTGCCAGCCGGGTTAGCGAGAGGAATGAGCAGTTCTTC.